This TCR beta chain was captured in a study of T cell clonotyping in hematopoietic cell transplantation. Whole-study results and caveats: Cells were unsorted, so CD4 and CD8 contributions were not separated. Graft donor and pretransplant recipient Inverse Simpson Index values predicted broader posttransplant TCR diversity.

The germline V and J ends were trimmed by 0 bases and 7 bases, with 12 bases remaining between them. Germline assignment: CDR1 SEHNR and CDR2 FQNEAQ (reference sequence). The CDR3 has 14 residues. This clone was recorded a few times. Its cognate antigen is unknown. Only in-frame clones appear in the TCRdb table, and some are missing; sequencing was by immunoSEQ multiplex PCR. Here the sample spans approximately 9,700 clones, about 76% being singletons. The sequenced sample was PBMCs, obtained 30 days after allogeneic stem cell transplant. The origin of this receptor is a female patient between 40 and 55 years old who had an allogeneic stem cell transplant from a related donor, so T cells may come from the graft donor. Some clones in this sample may be carry-over from other donors' samples. The chain employs TRBV7-9 and TRBJ1-2; the D gene is possibly TRBD1 (5 bases). Here the CDR3 reads CASSLAPGIGGYTF. As DNA, the CDR3 is TGTGCCAGCAGCTTAGCACCAGGGATTGGTGGCTACACCTTC.